This paragraph reports one T cell receptor (beta chain). No antigen is known for it. The data belong to a study of CD8 T cells in Susac syndrome. Notes on the study in general: As the study acknowledged, the number of individuals in its TCR sequencing and HLA analysis was relatively small.

Sequencing of TCR beta drew on CD8+ and CD4+ T cells from blood. TEMRA cells were FACS-enriched, with CD8+ and CD4+ T cells isolated negatively. A quantity of roughly 0.5 to 1 ug RNA underwent reverse transcription using random hexamers. The authors amplified TCR beta CDR3 across 54 Vbeta and 13 Jbeta using immunoSEQ multiplex PCR. TCRdb recomputed calls from the immunoSEQ multiplex PCR reads with MiXCR, one row per CDR3 protein. The data show around 170,000 distinct CDR3 sequences, about 91% seen once. Trimming pared 4 bases from V and 7 bases from J, leaving 14 bases between. The CDR3 consists of 13 residues. CDR1 and CDR2 (germline): MDHEN, SYDVKM.

This sequence joins TRBV28 and TRBJ2-7; the D call may be TRBD1 or TRBD2 (5 bases each). Sequencing was done on a sample of CD4+ T cells from PBMCs. The sequence came from a human donor in good health. The CDR3 region has the DNA TGTGCCAGCAGTTACCGGGACCTAAATGAGCAGTACTTC. Translation: CASSYRDLNEQYF.